What follows are 8 T cell receptor beta chains derived from one specimen sequenced in a study of shared clonotypes between healthy human individuals. TCRdb's table, derived via immunoSEQ multiplex PCR, lists solely in-frame clones and lacks some. The table has some 1,400,000 clones, roughly 96% seen once; the top ten hold 1.2%. Specimen: naive CD4+ T cells sorted from blood. Subset denoted: CD45RA+ positively selected. The receptors derive from a man under 40 in good health.

CDR3 DNA sequence: TGTGCCAGCAGCCCGGGGAGGGATAACTATGGCTACACCTTC. Encoded protein: CASSPGRDNYGYTF. The genes are TRBV6-1 and TRBJ1-2; D uncertain. Germline V CDR1 and CDR2: MNHNS, SASEGT. The V and J ends lost 6 bases and 1 base respectively, with 12 bases between them. This CDR3 comprises 14 residues.

This sequence joins TRBV7-9 and TRBJ2-7; 9 nucleotides match TRBD1. Germline trimming cut 5 bases from V and 0 bases from J; bases unmatched to any gene: 17. The CDR3 consists of 19 residues. Germline-derived CDR1 and CDR2 are SEHNR and FQNEAQ (reference sequence). The CDR3 DNA reads as TGTGCCAGCAGCCAAGGAAGGGGGGAAACAGGGGGCCACTCCTACGAGCAGTACTTC. Amino acid sequence: CASSQGRGETGGHSYEQYF. Combining the CDR3 with reference TRBV7-9 and TRBJ2-7 gives the whole variable domain DTGVSQNPRHKITKRGQNVTFRCDPISEHNRLYWYRQTLGQGPEFLTYFQNEAQLEKSRLLSDRFSAERPKGSFSTLEIQRTEQGDSAMYLCASSQGRGETGGHSYEQYFGPGTRLTVT.

The chain has TRBV19 and TRBJ2-1, with D possibly being TRBD2 (5 bases). V was cut by 3 bases and J by 7 bases, with 13 bases left in between. The length of the CDR3 is 14 residues. Germline V lookup: CDR1 LNHDA, CDR2 SQIVND (reference sequence). The CDR3 region is CASSILLAGNEQFF. CDR3 DNA sequence: TGTGCCAGTAGTATTCTCTTGGCGGGTAATGAGCAGTTCTTC. Together with reference TRBV19 and TRBJ2-1, the CDR3 gives the full variable domain: DGGITQSPKYLFRKEGQNVTLSCEQNLNHDAMYWYRQDPGQGLRLIYYSQIVNDFQKGDIAEGYSVSREKKESFPLTVTSAQKNPTAFYLCASSILLAGNEQFFGPGTRLTVL.

This chain connects TRBV7-9 to TRBJ2-3, with 7 bases fitting TRBD2. CDR3 length: 15 amino acids. Germline lookup yields CDR1 SEHNR and CDR2 FQNEAQ (reference sequence). Trimming took 5 bases from V and 3 from J; bases not matched to a gene: 8. The CDR3 DNA follows: TGTGCCAGCAGCCCCGGGGAGGGGCCGACAGATACGCAGTATTTT. It specifies CASSPGEGPTDTQYF.

V usage is TRBV28 and J usage is TRBJ1-1, with D perhaps matching TRBD1 (6 bases). The CDR3 length is 14 residues. Trimming left V 3 bases short and J 1 base short, with 9 bases between. Germline CDR1 MDHEN, CDR2 SYDVKM. CDR3 nucleotide sequence: TGTGCCAGCAGTTTGGGGACACAGAACACTGAAGCTTTCTTT. Translation: CASSLGTQNTEAFF. Using reference TRBV28 and TRBJ1-1 for the parts outside the CDR3, the full variable domain is DVKVTQSSRYLVKRTGEKVFLECVQDMDHENMFWYRQDPGLGLRLIYFSYDVKMKEKGDIPEGYSVSREKKERFSLILESASTNQTSMYLCASSLGTQNTEAFFGQGTRLTVV.

The chain joins TRBV28 to TRBJ2-2, with unresolved D. V shed 5 bases and J shed 7 bases, with 14 bases lying between them. Germline CDR1 and CDR2: MDHEN and SYDVKM. This CDR3 comprises 14 residues. The CDR3 spells CASSRPRAFGELFF. DNA of the CDR3: TGTGCCAGCAGTCGGCCCCGTGCCTTCGGGGAGCTGTTTTTT.

The CDR3 sequence: CATSRGRDLWFDRETQYF. The CDR3 region has the DNA TGTGCCACCAGCAGAGGAAGAGACCTCTGGTTCGATCGGGAGACCCAGTACTTC. The chain uses TRBV15 and TRBJ2-5; D ambiguous. This CDR3 spans 18 amino acids. CDR1 and CDR2 from the germline V gene are LNHNV and YYDKDF (reference sequence). Between the trimmed V and J ends, which lost 1 base and 5 bases, there was a span of 23 bases.

As for this clone: The same CDR3 arises from other DNA sequences in this sample as well. The chain carries TRBV29-1 and TRBJ2-1; no definite D call. Germline values: CDR1 SQVTM, CDR2 ANQGSEA. Trimming left V 4 bases short and J 0 bases short, with 7 bases between. This CDR3 comprises 13 residues. CDR3 in DNA: TGCAGCGTTGGAACAAGCTCCTACAATGAGCAGTTCTTC. It encodes CSVGTSSYNEQFF.